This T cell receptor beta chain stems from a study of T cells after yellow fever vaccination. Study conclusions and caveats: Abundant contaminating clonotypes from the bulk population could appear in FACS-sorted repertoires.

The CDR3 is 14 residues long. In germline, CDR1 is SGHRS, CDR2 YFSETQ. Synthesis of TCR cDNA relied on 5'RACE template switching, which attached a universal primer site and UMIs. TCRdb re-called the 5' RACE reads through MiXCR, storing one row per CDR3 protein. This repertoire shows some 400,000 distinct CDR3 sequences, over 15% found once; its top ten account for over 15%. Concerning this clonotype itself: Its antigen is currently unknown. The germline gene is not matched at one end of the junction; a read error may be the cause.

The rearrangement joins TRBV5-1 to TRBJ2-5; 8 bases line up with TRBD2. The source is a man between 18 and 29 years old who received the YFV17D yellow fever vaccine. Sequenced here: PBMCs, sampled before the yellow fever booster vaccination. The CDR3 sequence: CASSRGLVEETQYF. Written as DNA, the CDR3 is TGTGCCAGCAGCCGGGGACTAGTGGAAGAGACCCAGTACTTC.